The 27 T cell receptor beta chains listed next were all sequenced from one sample in a study of cytomegalovirus exposure and HLA in healthy donors. PCR was performed using 60 Vbeta and 13 Jbeta primers. TCRdb's table, derived via immunoSEQ multiplex PCR, lists solely in-frame clones and lacks some. The data show 76,000 or so clones, 73% seen once. Material: PBMCs. These receptor sequences come from a woman aged 40 to 49 in good health and CMV-seropositive.

The chain links TRBV6-6 to TRBJ2-7, with 11 bases aligning to TRBD2. CDR1 is MNHNY, CDR2 SVGAGI, per germline (reference sequence). J lost 1 base, V lost 4 bases, and 3 bases had no gene match. This CDR3 comprises 15 residues. The CDR3 loop is CASSSTSGASYEQYF. CDR3 sequence (DNA): TGTGCCAGCAGTTCGACTAGCGGGGCTTCCTACGAGCAGTACTTC.

The chain uses TRBV5-1 and TRBJ2-1; 7 bases are a match to TRBD2. The V segment lost 4 bases and the J segment 10 bases; nucleotides outside the gene matches: 17. Germline V gene lookup returns CDR1 SGHRS and CDR2 YFSETQ. CDR3 length equals 16 residues. CDR3 sequence (DNA): TGCGCCAGCAGCCACGTCGAGGGGCGGGAGCGCGGCGAGCAGTTCTTC. Encoded protein: CASSHVEGRERGEQFF.

This chain joins TRBV5-1 and TRBJ2-2; D is unresolved. CDR3 length equals 15 residues. Germline CDR1 and CDR2: SGHRS and YFSETQ. Trimming removed 4 bases at V and 2 bases at J, with 12 bases between. As DNA, the CDR3 is TGCGCCAGCAGCGGCTCCCCGATCAACACCGGGGAGCTGTTTTTT. Its translation: CASSGSPINTGELFF. The whole variable domain, remainder taken from reference TRBV5-1 and TRBJ2-2, is KAGVTQTPRYLIKTRGQQVTLSCSPISGHRSVSWYQQTPGQGLQFLFEYFSETQRNKGNFPGRFSGRQFSNSRSEMNVSTLELGDSALYLCASSGSPINTGELFFGEGSRLTVL.

The gene calls are TRBV9 and TRBJ2-7, with 9 bases identical to TRBD2. This CDR3 has 14 residues. Unmatched junction bases numbered 0, after V lost 0 bases and J lost 2 bases. CDR1 and CDR2 (germline): SGDLS, YYNGEE. The CDR3 coding sequence is TGTGCCAGCAGCGTAGGCGGGGGGGCCTACGAGCAGTACTTC. It is translated as CASSVGGGAYEQYF.

This clone was found a few times. V is TRBV7-7 and J is TRBJ2-5; 7 bases match TRBD2. The CDR3 spans 15 residues. V dropped 2 bases and J dropped 3; count of bases not matched to a gene: 6. Per the germline V gene, CDR1 is SSHAT and CDR2 is FNYEAQ (reference sequence). CDR3 nucleotide sequence: TGTGCCAGCAGCTTATCCGGGACTAACGAAGAGACCCAGTACTTC. Its translation is CASSLSGTNEETQYF. The full variable domain, rest sourced from reference TRBV7-7 and TRBJ2-5, is GAGVSQSPRYKVTKRGQDVTLRCDPISSHATLYWYQQALGQGPEFLTYFNYEAQPDKSGLPSDRFSAERPEGSISTLTIQRTEQRDSAMYRCASSLSGTNEETQYFGPGTRLLVL.

At least ten counts were recorded for this clone. The chain joins TRBV4-3 to TRBJ1-4; 10 bases fit TRBD1. With 3 bases clipped from V and 7 bases from J, the junction kept 8 bases outside the gene matches. The CDR3 is 16 residues long. Germline V gene lookup returns CDR1 LGHNA and CDR2 YSLEER. CDR3 sequence: CASSQGQGIGSEKLFF. The CDR3 DNA follows: TGCGCCAGCAGCCAGGGACAGGGGATAGGGAGTGAAAAACTGTTTTTT.

The V and J genes are TRBV7-9 and TRBJ2-7, with D possibly TRBD1 on 6 matching bases. Trimming took 1 base from V and 0 from J, leaving 7 bases between them. CDR1 is SEHNR, CDR2 FQNEAQ, per germline (reference sequence). The CDR3 extends over 14 amino acids. As DNA, the CDR3 is TGTGCCAGCAGCTTAGGGACAGTCTCCTACGAGCAGTACTTC. It translates to CASSLGTVSYEQYF.

The rearrangement links TRBV10-3 to TRBJ1-1; a possible D gene is TRBD1 (5 bases). V gave up 10 bases and J gave up 0 bases, with 15 bases separating them. Per the germline V gene, CDR1 is ENHRY and CDR2 is SYGVKD. The CDR3 consists of 14 residues. The CDR3 region has the DNA TGTGCCACCGGACAAGTCAACATGAACACTGAAGCTTTCTTT. Translation gives CATGQVNMNTEAFF.

V gene TRBV7-2 combines with J gene TRBJ1-5; D unresolved. The CDR3 covers 12 residues. CDR1 and CDR2 (germline): SGHTA, FQGNSA. Deletions cut 8 bases from V and 5 bases from J, with 10 bases between. The CDR3 DNA is TGTGCCAGCTGTACCTTAGATCAGCCCCAGCATTTT. Translation: CASCTLDQPQHF.

V gene TRBV5-6 combines with J gene TRBJ2-7; D not resolved. The CDR3 is made up of 14 amino acids. In germline, CDR1 is SGHDT, CDR2 YYEEEE. Trimming removed 0 bases from V and 7 bases from J, with 14 bases in between. In DNA, the CDR3 is TGTGCCAGCAGCTTGGTGTACCTGCCTACGGAGCAGTACTTC. Its translation is CASSLVYLPTEQYF.

This rearrangement joins TRBV4-1 to TRBJ2-1; 7 bases align to TRBD2. The V gene end was trimmed by 1 base and the J gene end by 7 bases; junction bases not matched to a gene: 10. The CDR3 runs to 16 residues. Germline V gives CDR1 MGHRA, CDR2 YSYEKL. CDR3 DNA sequence: TGCGCCAGCAGCCAAGGGCCGGGGGGATTCGGGAATGAGCAGTTCTTC. It specifies CASSQGPGGFGNEQFF.

This clone was observed a few times. V is TRBV7-9 and J is TRBJ2-2, with D perhaps matching TRBD1 (6 bases). This CDR3 spans 16 amino acids. Trimming removed 5 bases at V and 0 bases at J, with 13 bases between. The V gene's germline CDR1 is SEHNR and CDR2 FQNEAQ (reference sequence). CDR3 DNA: TGTGCCAGCAGCCTACCCGGGACAACGAACACCGGGGAGCTGTTTTTT. Its translation is CASSLPGTTNTGELFF.

CDR3 sequence: CASSLGGTGAYEQYF. DNA for the CDR3: TGTGCCAGCAGCTTGGGGGGGACGGGGGCCTACGAGCAGTACTTC. This sequence joins TRBV5-6 and TRBJ2-7, with D possibly TRBD2 on 6 matching bases. With 0 bases removed from V and 2 bases from J, the gap between germline ends came to 12 bases. Germline V gene sequence: CDR1 SGHDT, CDR2 YYEEEE. CDR3 length: 15 amino acids.

The J gene is TRBJ2-1, the V gene TRBV9, with TRBD2 matching over 9 bases. Germline-derived CDR1 and CDR2 are SGDLS and YYNGEE. The CDR3 is made up of 15 amino acids. Trimming removed 2 bases from V and 0 bases from J; junction bases left unmatched: 0. In DNA form, the CDR3 reads TGTGCCAGCAGCGTTAGCGGGGGCTCCTACAATGAGCAGTTCTTC. It encodes CASSVSGGSYNEQFF.

V and J are TRBV4-1 and TRBJ2-2; possible D gene TRBD2, 6 bases. Per the germline V gene, CDR1 is MGHRA and CDR2 is YSYEKL. The germline V and J ends were trimmed by 1 base and 4 bases, with 19 bases remaining between them. CDR3 size: 18 residues. DNA for the CDR3: TGCGCCAGCAGCCAAGCCTTGATTAGAGGGGACTCCACCGGGGAGCTGTTTTTT. Translation gives CASSQALIRGDSTGELFF.

The chain joins TRBV18 to TRBJ1-5; weak D call: TRBD1 (6 bases). CDR3 length equals 14 residues. V was shortened by 1 base and J by 5 bases, with 9 bases between the two germline ends. Germline V gene lookup returns CDR1 KGHSH and CDR2 LQKENI. This CDR3 reads CASSPLGADQPQHF. The CDR3 DNA is TGTGCCAGCTCACCACTGGGGGCGGATCAGCCCCAGCATTTT.

V is TRBV19 and J is TRBJ2-3, with unresolved D. CDR1 and CDR2 from the germline V gene are LNHDA and SQIVND (reference sequence). The V end lost 3 bases, the J end lost 1 base, and 14 bases lay between the germline ends. The CDR3 sequence is 16 residues long. CDR3 nucleotides: TGTGCCAGTAGTATGCCAAACATCCCCGGCACAGATACGCAGTATTTT. It translates to CASSMPNIPGTDTQYF.

V and J are TRBV27 and TRBJ2-3, with D perhaps TRBD1 (6 bases). CDR1 is MNHEY, CDR2 SMNVEV, per germline (reference sequence). The CDR3 contains 13 residues. The V gene lost 6 bases and the J gene lost 3 bases, with 10 bases spanning the gap. CDR3 coding DNA: TGTGCCAGCAGACCCACAGGGACAGATACGCAGTATTTT. Protein sequence: CASRPTGTDTQYF.

V gene TRBV15 combines with J gene TRBJ1-3, with D perhaps TRBD1 (6 bases). The CDR3 is made up of 15 amino acids. The germline V gene encodes CDR1 LNHNV and CDR2 YYDKDF (reference sequence). The V end was cut by 1 base, the J end by 0 bases, with 7 bases between. CDR3 region: CATSRVQGSGNTIYF. CDR3 bases: TGTGCCACCAGCAGAGTACAGGGCTCTGGAAACACCATATATTTT.

V and J are TRBV19 and TRBJ2-7; D might be TRBD1 (5 bases). V was cut by 2 bases and J by 6 bases, with 14 bases left in between. The V gene's germline CDR1 is LNHDA and CDR2 SQIVND (reference sequence). The CDR3 is made up of 14 amino acids. CDR3 sequence: CASSIIPGPGEQYF. CDR3 DNA: TGTGCCAGTAGTATAATCCCAGGGCCGGGCGAGCAGTACTTC.

This clone was detected a few times. The chain uses TRBV4-1 and TRBJ2-3, with 13 bases matching TRBD2. CDR3 length: 20 amino acids. Losses at the gene ends were 0 bases for V and 5 bases for J; bases not matched to a gene: 14. Germline CDR1 and CDR2: MGHRA and YSYEKL. The CDR3 region is CASSQDPTTGLAGVGDTQYF. The CDR3 nucleotides are TGCGCCAGCAGCCAAGACCCTACCACCGGACTAGCGGGAGTCGGAGATACGCAGTATTTT.

The chain recombines TRBV5-1 with TRBJ1-2; 8 bases agree with TRBD1. V shed 4 bases, J shed 4 bases, and the junction held 12 bases outside the gene matches. Germline values: CDR1 SGHRS, CDR2 YFSETQ. This CDR3 region has 16 residues. The CDR3 region has the DNA TGCGCCAGCAGCACAACCCCCGACAGGGGAGTCTATGGCTACACCTTC. Translating it yields CASSTTPDRGVYGYTF.

This chain uses TRBV11-2 with TRBJ2-7; TRBD2 agrees at 8 bases. The J segment lost 0 bases and the V segment lost 5 bases, leaving 9 bases of the junction unmatched. The CDR3 runs to 16 residues. The germline V gene has CDR1 SGHAT and CDR2 FQNNGV. For the CDR3, the DNA is TGTGCCAGCAGCGCAGGACTAGCAGAGAGCTCCTACGAGCAGTACTTC. It specifies CASSAGLAESSYEQYF.

J is TRBJ2-1 and V is TRBV29-1; 11 bases are a match to TRBD2. Germline CDR1 is SQVTM and CDR2 is ANQGSEA. The CDR3 loop spans 15 amino acids. J was trimmed by 2 bases and V by 6 bases; bases with no gene match: 6. CDR3: CSVEKGLAAYNEQFF. In DNA form, the CDR3 reads TGCAGCGTAGAAAAGGGACTAGCGGCCTACAATGAGCAGTTCTTC.

In this sample, this clone is medium-sized. The V and J genes are TRBV6-1 and TRBJ2-7, with TRBD2 matching over 7 bases. Trimming removed 3 bases from V and 6 bases from J; junction bases left unmatched: 11. This CDR3 has 15 amino acids. Germline V gene lookup returns CDR1 MNHNS and CDR2 SASEGT. As DNA, the CDR3 is TGTGCCAGCAGTGAGTTGGCGGGAGCCGCGAGCGAGCAGTACTTC. Translated, it gives CASSELAGAASEQYF.

This clone showed up just a few times. This rearrangement joins TRBV7-2 to TRBJ2-2; the match to TRBD2 covers 11 bases. Germline-derived CDR1 and CDR2 are SGHTA and FQGNSA. V was pared by 5 bases and J by 4 bases, with 3 bases of the junction left unmatched. The CDR3 has 15 residues. CDR3 residues: CASSPSGGFTGELFF. Here the CDR3 DNA reads TGTGCCAGCAGCCCTAGCGGGGGGTTCACCGGGGAGCTGTTTTTT.

The sample holds one count of this clone. The chain uses TRBV5-8 and TRBJ1-1, with D unresolved. The CDR3 covers 15 residues. The V end lost 4 bases, the J end lost 1 base, and 14 bases lay between the germline ends. The V gene's germline CDR1 is SGHTS and CDR2 YDEGEE. CDR3 sequence reads: CASSRVGPGNTEAFF. CDR3 coding DNA: TGTGCCAGCAGCCGGGTCGGTCCCGGGAACACTGAAGCTTTCTTT.